This T cell receptor beta chain is drawn from a study of blood T cells in healthy people across ages. Trimming took off 2 bases at V and 5 bases at J, with 13 bases between the two ends. The germline gives CDR1 MNHEY, CDR2 SMNVEV (reference sequence). This CDR3 contains 14 residues. This clonotype showed up just a few times. Using a J-beta primer mix together with a sample-barcoded 5' primer, a second PCR was run for about 6 to 11 cycles. Each cDNA molecule was tagged by a template-switch adaptor that had 12 random nucleotides. TCRdb fed the 5' RACE reads into MiXCR, producing one record per CDR3 protein. The sample yields fewer than 900,000 distinct CDR3 sequences, about 37% seen once.

The J gene is TRBJ2-7, the V gene TRBV27; a weak D match, TRBD1 (8 bases). Sequenced: blood. This TCR came from a man between 18 and 35 years old in good health. Here the CDR3 reads CASSLGTGGDEQYF. The CDR3 nucleotides are TGTGCCAGCAGTTTAGGAACAGGGGGGGACGAGCAGTACTTC.